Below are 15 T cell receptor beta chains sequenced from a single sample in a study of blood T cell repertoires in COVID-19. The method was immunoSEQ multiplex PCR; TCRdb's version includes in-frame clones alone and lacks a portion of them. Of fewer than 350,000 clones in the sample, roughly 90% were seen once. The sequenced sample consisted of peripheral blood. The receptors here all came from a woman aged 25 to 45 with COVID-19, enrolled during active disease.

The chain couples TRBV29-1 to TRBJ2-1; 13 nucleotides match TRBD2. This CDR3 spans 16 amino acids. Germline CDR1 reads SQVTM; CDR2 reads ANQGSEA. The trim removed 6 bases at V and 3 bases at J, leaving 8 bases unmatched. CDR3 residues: CSVLPGTSGDYNEQFF. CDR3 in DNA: TGCAGCGTCTTGCCAGGGACTAGCGGGGACTACAATGAGCAGTTCTTC.

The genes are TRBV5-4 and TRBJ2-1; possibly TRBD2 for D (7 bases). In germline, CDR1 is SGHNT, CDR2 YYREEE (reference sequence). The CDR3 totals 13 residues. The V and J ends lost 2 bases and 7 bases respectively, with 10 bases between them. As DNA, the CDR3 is TGTGCCAGCAGCTTACAGGGAGGGAATGAGCAGTTCTTC. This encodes CASSLQGGNEQFF.

For the CDR3, the DNA is TGTGCCAGCAGTTCCGGGAGGTTCTACGAGCAGTACTTC. Its protein product is CASSSGRFYEQYF. V is TRBV2 and J is TRBJ2-7; 7 nucleotides agree with TRBD2. V shed 5 bases, J shed 3 bases, and the junction held 4 bases outside the gene matches. CDR3 length equals 13 residues. Germline values: CDR1 SNHLY, CDR2 FYNNEI.

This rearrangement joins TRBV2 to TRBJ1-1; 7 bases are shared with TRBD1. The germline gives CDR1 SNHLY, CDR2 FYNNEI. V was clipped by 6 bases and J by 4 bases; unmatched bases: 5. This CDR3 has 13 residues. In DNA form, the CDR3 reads TGTGCCAGCAGGGACAGGAGGGGCACTGAAGCTTTCTTT. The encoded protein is CASRDRRGTEAFF.

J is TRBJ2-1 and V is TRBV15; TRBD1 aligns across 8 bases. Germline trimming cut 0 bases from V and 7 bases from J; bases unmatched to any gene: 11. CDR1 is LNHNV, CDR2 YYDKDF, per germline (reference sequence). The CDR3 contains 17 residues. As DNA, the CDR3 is TGTGCCACCAGCAGAGACCGGGGACAGGAAGGTGAAAATGAGCAGTTCTTC. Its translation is CATSRDRGQEGENEQFF.

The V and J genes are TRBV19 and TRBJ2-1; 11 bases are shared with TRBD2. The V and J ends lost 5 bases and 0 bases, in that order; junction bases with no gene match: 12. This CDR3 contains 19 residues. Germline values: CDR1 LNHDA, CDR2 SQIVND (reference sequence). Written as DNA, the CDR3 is TGTGCCAGTAGTTTCAAAGGGACTAGCGGAGGATTCTCCTACAATGAGCAGTTCTTC. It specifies CASSFKGTSGGFSYNEQFF.

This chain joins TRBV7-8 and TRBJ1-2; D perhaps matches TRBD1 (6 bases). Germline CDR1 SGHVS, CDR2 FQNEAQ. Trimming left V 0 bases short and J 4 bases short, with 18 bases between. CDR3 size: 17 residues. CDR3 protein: CASSLAVARRQVYGYTF. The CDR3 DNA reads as TGTGCCAGCAGCTTAGCGGTTGCCCGCCGACAGGTCTATGGCTACACCTTC.

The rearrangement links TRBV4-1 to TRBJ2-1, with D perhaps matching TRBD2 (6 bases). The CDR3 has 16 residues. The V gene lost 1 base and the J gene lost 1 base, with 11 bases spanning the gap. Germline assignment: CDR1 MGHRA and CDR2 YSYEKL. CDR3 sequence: CASSQVVAGSYNEQFF. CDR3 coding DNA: TGCGCCAGCAGCCAAGTGGTTGCGGGATCCTACAATGAGCAGTTCTTC.

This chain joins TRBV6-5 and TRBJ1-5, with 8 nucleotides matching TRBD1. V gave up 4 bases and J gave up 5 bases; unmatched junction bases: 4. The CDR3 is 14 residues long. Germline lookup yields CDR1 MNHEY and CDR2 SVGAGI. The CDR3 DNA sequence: TGTGCCAGCAGTTCCCGACAGGGGTATCAGCCCCAGCATTTT. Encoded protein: CASSSRQGYQPQHF.

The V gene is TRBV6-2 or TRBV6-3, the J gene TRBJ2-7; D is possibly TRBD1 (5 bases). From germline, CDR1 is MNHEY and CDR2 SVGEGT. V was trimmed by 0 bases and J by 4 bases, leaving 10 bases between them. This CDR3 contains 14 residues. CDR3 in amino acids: CASSYSRVGYEQYF. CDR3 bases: TGTGCCAGCAGTTACTCCAGGGTAGGGTACGAGCAGTACTTC.

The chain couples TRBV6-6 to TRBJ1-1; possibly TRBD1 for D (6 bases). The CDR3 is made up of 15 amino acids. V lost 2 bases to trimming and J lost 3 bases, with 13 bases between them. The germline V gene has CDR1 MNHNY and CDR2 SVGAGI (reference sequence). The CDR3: CASSYGGQGHTEAFF. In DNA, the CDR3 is TGTGCCAGCAGTTACGGTGGCCAGGGGCACACTGAAGCTTTCTTT.

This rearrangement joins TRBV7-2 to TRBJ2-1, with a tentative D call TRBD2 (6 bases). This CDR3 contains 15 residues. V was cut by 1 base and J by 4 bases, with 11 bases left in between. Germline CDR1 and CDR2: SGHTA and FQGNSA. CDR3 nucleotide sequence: TGTGCCAGCAGCTTAGACGGCGGGGATTACAATGAGCAGTTCTTC. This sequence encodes CASSLDGGDYNEQFF.

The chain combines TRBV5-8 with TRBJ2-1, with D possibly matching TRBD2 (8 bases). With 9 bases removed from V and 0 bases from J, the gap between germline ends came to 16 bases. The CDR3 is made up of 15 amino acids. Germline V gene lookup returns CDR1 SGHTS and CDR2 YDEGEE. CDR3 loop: CAIATGTSSYNEQFF. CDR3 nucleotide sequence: TGTGCCATCGCGACAGGGACTAGCTCCTACAATGAGCAGTTCTTC.

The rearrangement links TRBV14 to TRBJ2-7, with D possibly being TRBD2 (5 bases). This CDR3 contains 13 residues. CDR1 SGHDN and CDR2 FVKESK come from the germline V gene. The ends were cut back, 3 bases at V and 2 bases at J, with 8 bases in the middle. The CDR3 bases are TGTGCCAGCAGCCAGAAGGGAGCCTACGAGCAGTACTTC. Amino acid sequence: CASSQKGAYEQYF.

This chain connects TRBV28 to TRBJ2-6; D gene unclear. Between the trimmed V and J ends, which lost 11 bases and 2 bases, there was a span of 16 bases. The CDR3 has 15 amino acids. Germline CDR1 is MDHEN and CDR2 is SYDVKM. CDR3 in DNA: TGTGCCTCACAGAGTGGCAGCACTGGGGCCAACGTCCTGACTTTC. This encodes CASQSGSTGANVLTF.